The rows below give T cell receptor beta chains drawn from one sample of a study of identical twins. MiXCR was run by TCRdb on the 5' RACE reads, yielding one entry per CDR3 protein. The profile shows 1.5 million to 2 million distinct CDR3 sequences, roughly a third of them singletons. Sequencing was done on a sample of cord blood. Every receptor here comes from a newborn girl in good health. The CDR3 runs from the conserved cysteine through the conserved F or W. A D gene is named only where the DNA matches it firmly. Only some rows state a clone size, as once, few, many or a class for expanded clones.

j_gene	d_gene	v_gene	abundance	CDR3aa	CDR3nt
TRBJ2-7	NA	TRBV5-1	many	CASSLEPLDEQYF	TGCGCCAGCAGCTTGGAACCTTTGGACGAGCAGTACTTC
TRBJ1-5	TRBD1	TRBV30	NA	CAWSVAGQHNQPQHF	TGTGCCTGGAGTGTCGCGGGACAGCACAATCAGCCCCAGCATTTT
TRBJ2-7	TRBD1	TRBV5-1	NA	CASSLGQGSRGAYEQYF	TGCGCCAGCAGCTTGGGACAGGGTTCGCGAGGGGCCTACGAGCAGTACTTC
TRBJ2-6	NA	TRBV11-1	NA	CASSLGLGGASDGSGANVLTF	TGTGCCAGCAGCTTAGGGTTGGGCGGGGCCTCGGACGGCTCTGGGGCCAACGTCCTGACTTTC
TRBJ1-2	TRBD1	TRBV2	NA	CASRSGQGGSYTF	TGTGCCAGCAGGAGTGGACAGGGTGGGAGCTACACCTTC
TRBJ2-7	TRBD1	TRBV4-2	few	CASSQDGTASYEQYF	TGTGCCAGCAGCCAAGATGGGACAGCCTCCTACGAGCAGTACTTC
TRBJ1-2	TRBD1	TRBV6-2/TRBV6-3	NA	CASSYQGAYYGYTF	TGTGCCAGCAGTTACCAGGGGGCTTATTATGGCTACACCTTC
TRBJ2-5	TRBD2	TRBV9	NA	CASSVASLAGETQYF	TGTGCCAGCAGCGTAGCAAGTCTAGCGGGAGAGACCCAGTACTTC
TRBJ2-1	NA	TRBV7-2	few	CASSLATSAKEQFF	TGTGCCAGCAGCTTAGCGACTAGTGCAAAAGAGCAGTTCTTC
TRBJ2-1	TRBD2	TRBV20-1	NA	CSARVAGGSYNEQFF	TGCAGTGCTAGAGTGGCGGGAGGCTCCTACAATGAGCAGTTCTTC
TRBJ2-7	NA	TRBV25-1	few	CASSESPHRVSPSYEQYF	TGTGCCAGCAGTGAATCCCCCCACAGGGTGTCCCCCTCCTACGAGCAGTACTTC
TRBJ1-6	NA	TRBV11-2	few	CASSKGINSPLHF	TGTGCCAGCAGCAAGGGAATAAATTCACCCCTCCACTTT
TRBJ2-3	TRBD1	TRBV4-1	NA	CASSHPKRGQATDTQYF	TGCGCCAGCAGCCATCCTAAACGGGGACAGGCCACAGATACGCAGTATTTT
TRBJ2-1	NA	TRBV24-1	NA	CATSDYGSSEQFF	TGTGCCACCAGTGATTACGGGAGTTCTGAGCAGTTCTTC
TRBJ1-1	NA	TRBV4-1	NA	CASSQGTRNTEAFF	TGCGCCAGCAGCCAAGGGACTCGGAACACTGAAGCTTTCTTT
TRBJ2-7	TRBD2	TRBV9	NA	CASSVESPSGSSYERYF	TGTGCCAGCAGCGTAGAGTCCCCTAGCGGGAGCTCCTACGAGCGGTACTTC
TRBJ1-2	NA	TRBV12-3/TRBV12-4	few	CASSLDTVFYGYTF	TGTGCCAGCAGTTTAGACACAGTTTTCTATGGCTACACCTTC